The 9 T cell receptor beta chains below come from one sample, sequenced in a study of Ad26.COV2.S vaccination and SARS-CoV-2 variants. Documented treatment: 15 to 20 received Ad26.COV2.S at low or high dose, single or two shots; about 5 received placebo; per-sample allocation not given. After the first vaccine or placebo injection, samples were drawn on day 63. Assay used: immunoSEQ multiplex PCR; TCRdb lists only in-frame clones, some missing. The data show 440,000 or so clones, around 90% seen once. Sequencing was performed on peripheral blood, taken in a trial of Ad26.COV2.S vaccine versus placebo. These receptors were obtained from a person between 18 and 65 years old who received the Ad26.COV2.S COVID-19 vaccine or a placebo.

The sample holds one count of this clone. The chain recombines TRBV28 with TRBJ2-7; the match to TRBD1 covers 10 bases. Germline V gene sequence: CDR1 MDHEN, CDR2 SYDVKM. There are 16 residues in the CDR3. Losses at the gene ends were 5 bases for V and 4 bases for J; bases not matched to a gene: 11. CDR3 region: CASSGDRDRGRYEQYF. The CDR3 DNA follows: TGTGCCAGCAGTGGAGACCGGGACAGGGGACGGTACGAGCAGTACTTC.

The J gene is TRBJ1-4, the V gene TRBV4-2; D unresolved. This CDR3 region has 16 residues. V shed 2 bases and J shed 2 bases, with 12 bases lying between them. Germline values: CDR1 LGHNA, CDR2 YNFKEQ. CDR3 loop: CASSQRNSGTNEKLFF. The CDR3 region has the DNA TGTGCCAGCAGCCAAAGAAATTCAGGCACTAATGAAAAACTGTTTTTT.

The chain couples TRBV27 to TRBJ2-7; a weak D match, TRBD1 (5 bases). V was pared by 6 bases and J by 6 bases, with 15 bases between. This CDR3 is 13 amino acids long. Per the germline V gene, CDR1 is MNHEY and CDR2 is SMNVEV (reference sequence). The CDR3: CASRGRVPLEQYF. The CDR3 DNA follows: TGTGCCAGCAGGGGGCGCGTCCCCCTCGAGCAGTACTTC.

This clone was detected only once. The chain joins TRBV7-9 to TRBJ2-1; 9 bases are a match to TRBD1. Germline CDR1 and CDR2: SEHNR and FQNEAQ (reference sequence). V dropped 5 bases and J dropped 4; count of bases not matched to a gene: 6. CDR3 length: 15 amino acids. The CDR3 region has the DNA TGTGCCAGCAGCCTCCTAGGACAGGGGTACAATGAGCAGTTCTTC. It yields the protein CASSLLGQGYNEQFF.

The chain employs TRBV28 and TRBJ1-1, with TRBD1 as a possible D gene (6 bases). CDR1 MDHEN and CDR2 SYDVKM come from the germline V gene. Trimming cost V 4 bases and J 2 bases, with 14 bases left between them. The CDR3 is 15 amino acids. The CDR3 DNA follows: TGTGCCAGCAGTTCAATGACAGGACCCAACACTGAAGCTTTCTTT. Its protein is CASSSMTGPNTEAFF.

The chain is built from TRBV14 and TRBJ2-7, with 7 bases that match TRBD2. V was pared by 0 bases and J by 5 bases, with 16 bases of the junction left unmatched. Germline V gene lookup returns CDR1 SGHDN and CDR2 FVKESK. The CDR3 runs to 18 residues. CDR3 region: CASSQDRGGTPGYNEQYF. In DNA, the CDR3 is TGTGCCAGCAGCCAAGATCGGGGAGGGACCCCCGGTTACAACGAGCAGTACTTC.

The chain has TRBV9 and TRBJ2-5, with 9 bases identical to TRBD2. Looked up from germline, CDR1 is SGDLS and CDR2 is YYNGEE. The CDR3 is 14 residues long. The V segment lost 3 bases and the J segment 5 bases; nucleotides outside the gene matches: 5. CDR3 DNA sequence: TGTGCCAGCAGCGCGGGACTAGCAATTGAGACCCAGTACTTC. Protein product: CASSAGLAIETQYF.

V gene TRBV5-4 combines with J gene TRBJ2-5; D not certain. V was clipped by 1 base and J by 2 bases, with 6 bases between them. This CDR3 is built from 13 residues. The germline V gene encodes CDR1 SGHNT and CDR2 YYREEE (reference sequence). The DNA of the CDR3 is TGTGCCAGCAGCTTGCCCCAGCAAGAGACCCAGTACTTC. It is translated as CASSLPQQETQYF.

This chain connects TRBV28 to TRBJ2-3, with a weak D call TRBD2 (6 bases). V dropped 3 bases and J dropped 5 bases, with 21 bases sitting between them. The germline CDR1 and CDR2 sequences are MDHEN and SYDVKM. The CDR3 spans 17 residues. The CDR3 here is CASSFRTGEGIRDTQYF. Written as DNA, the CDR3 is TGTGCCAGCAGTTTCAGAACGGGAGAAGGGATCAGAGATACGCAGTATTTT.